This T cell receptor beta chain was documented in a study of T cell responses to AZD1222 COVID-19 vaccine. General study points: Across spike, vaccine-associated CD4 TCRs were found, dominant at 160-218 and 743-854.

On this clone: Its antigen is as yet unknown.

Germline V gene data show CDR1 as LNHDA and CDR2 as SQIVND (reference sequence). V shed 5 bases and J shed 5 bases, with 13 bases lying between them. The length of the CDR3 is 14 residues. Sequencing was performed with immunoSEQ multiplex PCR; in TCRdb, only in-frame clones are kept and a portion is missing. The profile covers about 110,000 clones, with around nine tenths appearing a single time and roughly a sixth taken by the ten largest. The sequence came from an adult in good health. The sample was peripheral blood, taken on day 0 of AZD1222 vaccination. The gene calls are TRBV19 and TRBJ1-5; no definite D call. The CDR3 DNA is TGTGCCAGTAGTCCCCGGGTAGGACATCAGCCCCAGCATTTT. Amino acids: CASSPRVGHQPQHF.